These T cell receptor beta chains were read from a single sample in a study of blood T cell repertoires in COVID-19. Here immunoSEQ multiplex PCR was the method, and the copy in TCRdb shows in-frame clones only, minus some. The sample includes 200,000 to 250,000 clones, about 88% of them seen just once. Material for sequencing was peripheral blood. The receptor set was obtained from a man aged 45-65 years with COVID-19, enrolled during active disease. CDR3s include the opening cysteine and the closing phenylalanine or tryptophan. Rows may omit the clone size; those that give it use once, few, many or a size class.

v_call	j_call	clone_size	cdr3_length	cdr3_aa
TRBV19	TRBJ2-5	.	14	CASSSSGGAETQYF
TRBV28	TRBJ2-6	.	16	CASRAFPASGANVLTF
TRBV27	TRBJ2-7	once	13	CASSLRETYEQYF
TRBV12-5	TRBJ2-3	.	15	CASGLGSGGTDTQYF
TRBV6-9	TRBJ2-1	.	14	CASSNSGSPNEQFF
TRBV24-1	TRBJ1-5	.	15	CATSEDRASNQPQHF
TRBV7-2	TRBJ2-3	.	15	CASSSGGGGSDTQYF
TRBV15	TRBJ2-3	.	18	CATSSDLALGTSTDTQYF
TRBV30	TRBJ2-1	.	15	CAWSVISGGYNEQFF
TRBV18	TRBJ2-7	.	14	CASSPQGRAYEQYF
TRBV5-4	TRBJ2-3	.	15	CASTRLQGGTDTQYF
TRBV13	TRBJ2-1	once	16	CASSSQMDSSYNEQFF
TRBV7-8	TRBJ2-2	.	12	CASSLAGRELFF
TRBV6-4	TRBJ1-1	.	15	CASSESQGSGTEAFF
TRBV25-1	TRBJ2-5	.	15	CASSEMGLGGETQYF
TRBV11-2	TRBJ2-7	.	13	CASSLEQQAGQYF
TRBV30	TRBJ1-6	.	14	CACNLRGRNTALHF
TRBV10-2	TRBJ2-3	.	16	CASRGMTSGFTDTQYF
TRBV5-1	TRBJ1-1	.	14	CASSFGGPNTEAFF
TRBV28	TRBJ1-2	.	12	CASSSGGRGYTF
TRBV29-1	TRBJ2-2	.	13	CSVGVHGTGELFF